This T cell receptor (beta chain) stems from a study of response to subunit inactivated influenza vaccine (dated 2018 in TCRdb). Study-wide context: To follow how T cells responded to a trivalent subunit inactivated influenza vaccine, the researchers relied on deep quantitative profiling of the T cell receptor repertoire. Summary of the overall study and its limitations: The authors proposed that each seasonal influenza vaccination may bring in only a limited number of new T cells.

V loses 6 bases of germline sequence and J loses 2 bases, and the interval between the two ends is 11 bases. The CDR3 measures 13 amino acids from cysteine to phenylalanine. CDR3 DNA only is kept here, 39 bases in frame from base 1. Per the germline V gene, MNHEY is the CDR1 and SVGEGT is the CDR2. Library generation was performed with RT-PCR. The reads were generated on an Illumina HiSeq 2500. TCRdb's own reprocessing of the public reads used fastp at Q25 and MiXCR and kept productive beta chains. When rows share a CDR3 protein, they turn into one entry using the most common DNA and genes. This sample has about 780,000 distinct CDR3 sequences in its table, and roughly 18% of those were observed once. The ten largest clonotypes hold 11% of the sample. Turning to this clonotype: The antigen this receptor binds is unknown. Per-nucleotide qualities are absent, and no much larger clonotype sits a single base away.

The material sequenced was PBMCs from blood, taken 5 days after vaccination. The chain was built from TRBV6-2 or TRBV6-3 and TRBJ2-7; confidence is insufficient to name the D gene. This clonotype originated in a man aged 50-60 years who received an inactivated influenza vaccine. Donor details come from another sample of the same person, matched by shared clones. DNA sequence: TGTGCCAGCAGCTACGGGTGGGCCTACGAGCAGTACTTC. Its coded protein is CASSYGWAYEQYF.